A single sample gave rise to the 2 T cell receptor beta chains below, sequenced in a study of blood T cell repertoires in COVID-19. Clones were sequenced by immunoSEQ multiplex PCR, and TCRdb holds only the in-frame ones, with some missing. The sample lists 45,000 to 50,000 clones, about 83% seen once, with 7.5% to 9.5% in the top ten. Sequencing was done on a sample of peripheral blood. All receptors derive from a man at least 80 years old in a cohort sampled during active COVID-19.

The chain links TRBV2 to TRBJ1-5, with no clear D. Trimming stripped 6 bases from V and 4 bases from J, with 10 bases between. The CDR3 is made up of 13 amino acids. Per germline, CDR1 SNHLY and CDR2 FYNNEI. The CDR3 loop is CASSEDWNQPQHF. In DNA, the CDR3 is TGTGCCAGCAGCGAGGACTGGAATCAGCCCCAGCATTTT.

The J gene is TRBJ1-2, the V gene TRBV7-9; D uncertain. Trimming took off 4 bases at V and 0 bases at J, with 15 bases between the two ends. CDR1 SEHNR and CDR2 FQNEAQ come from the germline V gene (reference sequence). The CDR3 contains 16 residues. CDR3 in amino acids: CASSSYVSLANYGYTF. The CDR3 DNA follows: TGTGCCAGCAGCTCGTACGTTTCCTTAGCTAACTATGGCTACACCTTC.